This TCR beta chain was sequenced for a study of blood T cells in healthy people across ages. A note on this clonotype: Its antigen is as yet unknown. At one boundary the junction diverges from the germline segment, which might be a read error.

The CDR3 has 14 amino acids. CDR1 and CDR2 (germline): SNHLY, FYNNEI. Broader study findings: No one knew whether donors had CMV, which possibly confounded expanded clonotype changes.

Sample-barcoded 5' priming and a J-beta primer mix drove a second PCR of roughly 6 to 12 cycles. Each cDNA was tagged by a template-switch adaptor containing 12 random nucleotides. In TCRdb, the 5' RACE reads were re-called with MiXCR into one record per CDR3 protein. The table records about 1 million distinct CDR3 sequences, under 55% of them present only once. The receptor's source is a woman in her sixties in good health. Material for sequencing was blood. The V gene is TRBV2, the J gene TRBJ1-2; tentative D call: TRBD1 (5 bases). In DNA form, the CDR3 reads TGTGCCAGCAGTGAAGACAGGATTAACTATAGCTACACCTTC. It encodes CASSEDRINYSYTF.